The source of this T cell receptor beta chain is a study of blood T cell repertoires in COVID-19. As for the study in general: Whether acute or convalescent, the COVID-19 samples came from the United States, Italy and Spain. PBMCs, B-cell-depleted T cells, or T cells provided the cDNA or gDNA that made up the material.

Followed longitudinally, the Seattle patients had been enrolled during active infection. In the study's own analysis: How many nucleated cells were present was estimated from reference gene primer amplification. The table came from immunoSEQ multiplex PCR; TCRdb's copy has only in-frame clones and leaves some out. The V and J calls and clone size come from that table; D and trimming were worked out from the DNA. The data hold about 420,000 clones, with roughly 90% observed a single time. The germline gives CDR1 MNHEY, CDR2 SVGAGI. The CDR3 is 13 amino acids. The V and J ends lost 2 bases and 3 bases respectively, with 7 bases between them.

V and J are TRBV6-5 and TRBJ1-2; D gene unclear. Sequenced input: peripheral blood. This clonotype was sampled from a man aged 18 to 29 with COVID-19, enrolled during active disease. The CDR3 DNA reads TGTGCCAGCAGTTACCAAGGAGACTATGGCTACACCTTC. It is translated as CASSYQGDYGYTF.